Reported below is one T cell receptor (beta chain). The data belong to a study of technical replicates of blood from a few donors. Germline V gene lookup returns CDR1 LNHDA and CDR2 SQIVND (reference sequence). V was shortened by 4 bases and J by 5 bases, with 9 bases between the two germline ends. The CDR3 is made up of 13 amino acids. Clones were sequenced by immunoSEQ multiplex PCR, and TCRdb holds only the in-frame ones, with some missing. The data contain about 66,000 clones, 91% of them singletons. Specimen: PBMCs. The chain couples TRBV19 to TRBJ1-5; D remains ambiguous. This clonotype was obtained from a human donor in good health. Some clones in this sample may be carry-over from other donors' samples. The chain's CDR3 is CASSNEAHQPQHF. CDR3 DNA sequence: TGTGCCAGTAGTAACGAAGCCCATCAGCCCCAGCATTTT.